A selection of T cell receptor beta chains follows, all from one sample in a study of blood T cell repertoires in COVID-19. Profiled with immunoSEQ multiplex PCR; TCRdb holds only in-frame clones, not every one. The sample includes 130,000 or so clones, approximately 87% of them seen just once. Material for sequencing was peripheral blood. All receptors derive from a woman between 45 and 65 years old with acute or convalescent COVID-19. Each CDR3 is given with its conserved first and last residue. The order of the fields is J gene, clone size, V gene, CDR3 protein. Clone size is given for some rows only: seen once, a few or many times, or a class if the clone is expanded.

TRBJ1-2 NA TRBV5-5 CASSYGGAGSNYGYTF
TRBJ2-1 NA TRBV6-2/TRBV6-3 CASSDLTSGHYNEQFF
TRBJ2-7 NA TRBV3-1/TRBV3-2 CASSHVAGGYEQYF
TRBJ1-4 once TRBV5-6 CASSLTGSTNEKLFF
TRBJ2-2 NA TRBV24-1 CATSDLRGVFGELFF
TRBJ2-3 NA TRBV7-3 CASSLTAGVTDTQYF
TRBJ2-3 NA TRBV5-1 CASSLETSTDTQYF
TRBJ2-3 NA TRBV5-1 CASSLARTGLFGQYF
TRBJ2-5 NA TRBV11-2 CASSLDFPTGGETQYF
TRBJ2-5 NA TRBV7-2 CASSRGGSWGETQYF
TRBJ2-3 NA TRBV18 CASSPLSGGYTDTQYF
TRBJ1-5 once TRBV7-2 CASSSIGRATNVANQPQHF
TRBJ2-1 NA TRBV10-1 CASSSGLAGNEQFF
TRBJ2-5 NA TRBV12-5 CASGSGGDQETQYF
TRBJ1-2 NA TRBV29-1 CSALTGTVGYGYTF
TRBJ2-7 NA TRBV6-2/TRBV6-3 CASSSQGRLGDEQYF
TRBJ1-5 NA TRBV19 CASRSGPPSGPQHF
TRBJ1-1 NA TRBV7-2 CASSPRGNTEAFF
TRBJ2-7 NA TRBV19 CASRDRESYEQYF
TRBJ1-3 NA TRBV7-3 CASSLTGGTIYF
TRBJ1-1 NA TRBV7-2 CASSRRWGGSTEAFF
TRBJ1-1 NA TRBV7-2 CASSFAVSTEAFF
TRBJ1-1 NA TRBV6-4 CASSDGIAEAFF
TRBJ1-6 NA TRBV19 CASSSSLFSPLHF
TRBJ2-3 NA TRBV18 CASSPPLAVFTDTQYF
TRBJ1-2 NA TRBV9 CASSGETTNYGYTF
TRBJ2-7 NA TRBV4-3 CASSQDTGRADEQYF